The 29 T cell receptor beta chains given below trace back to one sample, sequenced in a study of blood T cells in healthy people across ages. Through a sample-barcoded 5' primer and a J-beta primer mix, a second PCR was run for roughly 6 to 12 cycles. From the 5' RACE reads, TCRdb called clonotypes with MiXCR, one entry per CDR3 protein. The table includes 1.5 million to 2 million distinct CDR3 sequences, roughly 30% detected once. Sequencing was performed on blood. These receptors all come from a woman aged 30 to 39 in good health.

The chain combines TRBV5-1 with TRBJ2-3; TRBD2 is a possible D gene (6 bases). CDR3 length: 16 residues. Germline assignment: CDR1 SGHRS and CDR2 YFSETQ. The ends were cut back, 5 bases at V and 0 bases at J, with 16 bases in the middle. The CDR3: CASRRVGGTSTDTQYF. CDR3 DNA: TGCGCCAGCAGGCGCGTCGGGGGAACCAGCACAGATACGCAGTATTTT. The whole variable domain, remainder taken from reference TRBV5-1 and TRBJ2-3, is KAGVTQTPRYLIKTRGQQVTLSCSPISGHRSVSWYQQTPGQGLQFLFEYFSETQRNKGNFPGRFSGRQFSNSRSEMNVSTLELGDSALYLCASRRVGGTSTDTQYFGPGTRLTVL.

For the CDR3, the DNA is TGCGCCAGCATCTTAGACCTCACAGATACGCAGTATTTT. It codes for CASILDLTDTQYF. The rearrangement joins TRBV5-1 to TRBJ2-3, with D uncertain. The length of the CDR3 is 13 residues. Per the germline V gene, CDR1 is SGHRS and CDR2 is YFSETQ. V was pared by 6 bases and J by 2 bases, with 10 bases between.

This clonotype has just a few counts. This chain uses TRBV20-1 with TRBJ2-1; 9 bases match TRBD2. The ends lost 5 bases at V and 2 bases at J; junction bases unmatched: 10. CDR3 size: 16 residues. CDR1 is DFQATT, CDR2 SNEGSKA, per germline (reference sequence). CDR3 protein: CSAGYYSGSAYNEQFF. CDR3 bases: TGCAGTGCTGGGTATTATAGCGGGAGCGCCTACAATGAGCAGTTCTTC.

The genes are TRBV12-3 or TRBV12-4 and TRBJ1-2, with 7 bases that match TRBD1. The CDR3 is 15 amino acids. With 10 bases clipped from V and 4 bases from J, the junction kept 15 bases outside the gene matches. As DNA, the CDR3 is TGTGCCACTGCGGACAGGACCCTCCCGTCCTATGGCTACACCTTC. This codes for CATADRTLPSYGYTF.

The V call is TRBV7-2, the J call TRBJ2-4; 7 bases match TRBD2. Germline CDR1 reads SGHTA; CDR2 reads FQGNSA. J was trimmed by 8 bases and V by 0 bases; bases with no gene match: 1. This CDR3 spans 13 amino acids. In DNA form, the CDR3 reads TGTGCCAGCAGCTTAGCGGGGGGGGACATTCAGTACTTC. Translating gives CASSLAGGDIQYF.

This clonotype has a count of ten or more. The V and J genes are TRBV5-5 and TRBJ2-1; TRBD1 aligns across 8 bases. The CDR3 sequence is 15 residues long. The junction had 5 bases not matched to a gene; V was cut back by 2 bases and J by 4 bases. Germline V gene data show CDR1 as SGHKS and CDR2 as YYEKEE (reference sequence). The DNA for the CDR3 is TGTGCCAGCAGCTTACAGGGGGTTTCGTACAATGAGCAGTTCTTC. Amino acid sequence: CASSLQGVSYNEQFF.

This clonotype was recorded at least ten times. V is TRBV10-3 and J is TRBJ2-7, with TRBD1 matching 8 bases. The CDR3 loop spans 16 amino acids. V dropped 6 bases and J dropped 7; count of bases not matched to a gene: 17. Germline V gives CDR1 ENHRY, CDR2 SYGVKD. For the CDR3, the DNA is TGTGCCATCAGGAAGGACTCGGGACAGGCGTATGGGGAGCAGTACTTC. Its protein is CAIRKDSGQAYGEQYF.

This clonotype occurred many times. J is TRBJ1-1 and V is TRBV3-1; D gene uncertain. CDR3 length equals 14 residues. The germline gives CDR1 LGHDT, CDR2 YNNKEL (reference sequence). The V end was cut by 3 bases, the J end by 1 base, with 9 bases between. The CDR3 DNA is TGTGCCAGCAGCCAGGAGGCGGGGAACACTGAAGCTTTCTTT. Protein product: CASSQEAGNTEAFF. The entire variable domain, with the rest obtained from reference TRBV3-1 and TRBJ1-1, is as follows: DTAVSQTPKYLVTQMGNDKSIKCEQNLGHDTMYWYKQDSKKFLKIMFSYNNKELIINETVPNRFSPKSPDKAHLNLHINSLELGDSAVYFCASSQEAGNTEAFFGQGTRLTVV.

This clonotype was detected ten times or more. The chain couples TRBV11-2 to TRBJ2-5, with no clear D. The J call is doubtful: the DNA matches TRBJ2-7 better. There are 12 residues in the CDR3. Germline CDR1 reads SGHAT; CDR2 reads FQNNGV. In nucleotides, the CDR3 is TGTGCCAGCAGCTTAGGGTCGCGCGAGCAGTACTTC. Translated: CASSLGSREQYF.

The chain joins TRBV7-9 to TRBJ2-7, with D unresolved. V was pared by 5 bases and J by 3 bases, with 14 bases between. This CDR3 is 14 amino acids long. CDR1 and CDR2 (germline): SEHNR, FQNEAQ (reference sequence). The CDR3 reads CASSPRASLYEQYF. The CDR3 DNA reads as TGTGCCAGCAGCCCTCGGGCATCCCTCTACGAGCAGTACTTC.

This clonotype was seen a few times. The chain couples TRBV27 to TRBJ2-7; D possibly corresponds to TRBD1 (6 bases). CDR1 and CDR2 from the germline V gene are MNHEY and SMNVEV (reference sequence). Trimming cost V 5 bases and J 3 bases, with 14 bases left between them. The CDR3 is 14 residues long. CDR3 DNA sequence: TGTGCCAGCAGTATCCGGGACACAGTCTACGAGCAGTACTTC. Amino acid sequence: CASSIRDTVYEQYF.

This clonotype was counted between two and nine times. The chain carries TRBV20-1 and TRBJ1-2; TRBD1 aligns across 7 bases. Germline V gene lookup returns CDR1 DFQATT and CDR2 SNEGSKA (reference sequence). The CDR3 is 15 residues long. The V and J ends lost 5 bases and 0 bases, in that order; junction bases with no gene match: 9. The CDR3 spells CSALTLGTANYGYTF. In DNA, the CDR3 is TGCAGTGCTTTGACTCTCGGGACAGCTAACTATGGCTACACCTTC.

This clonotype was seen only once. The chain joins TRBV7-2 to TRBJ2-3; 7 positions match TRBD2. This CDR3 comprises 15 residues. Germline V gene lookup returns CDR1 SGHTA and CDR2 FQGNSA. J gave up 10 bases and V 5 bases, and 15 bases lay outside the gene matches. CDR3: CASSQPRGAGDAQYF. As DNA, the CDR3 is TGTGCCAGCAGCCAACCAAGGGGCGCGGGGGATGCGCAGTATTTT.

The chain carries TRBV28 and TRBJ2-7, with 7 bases fitting TRBD2. Trimming removed 8 bases from V and 3 bases from J; junction bases left unmatched: 7. Looked up from germline, CDR1 is MDHEN and CDR2 is SYDVKM. CDR3 length: 13 residues. In DNA form, the CDR3 reads TGTGCCAGCTCGACTAGCTCAATCTACGAGCAGTACTTC. It is translated as CASSTSSIYEQYF.

This clonotype was seen repeatedly, ten times or more. J is TRBJ2-2 and V is TRBV5-1, with D perhaps matching TRBD1 (6 bases). V was clipped by 4 bases and J by 0 bases, with 10 bases between them. The V gene's germline CDR1 is SGHRS and CDR2 YFSETQ. This CDR3 has 15 amino acids. Written as DNA, the CDR3 is TGCGCCAGCAGCCCCGGACAGACGAACACCGGGGAGCTGTTTTTT. Residues: CASSPGQTNTGELFF.

In its sample, this clonotype was seen a few times. J is TRBJ2-1 and V is TRBV27; 11 bases map to TRBD2. This CDR3 contains 13 residues. V gave up 7 bases and J gave up 10 bases; unmatched junction bases: 6. CDR1 and CDR2 from the germline V gene are MNHEY and SMNVEV (reference sequence). This CDR3 reads CASMVAGGGEQFF. The CDR3 region has the DNA TGTGCCAGCATGGTAGCGGGAGGGGGCGAGCAGTTCTTC.

This clonotype was recorded a few times. The chain uses TRBV29-1 and TRBJ2-7; the D gene is possibly TRBD1 (5 bases). The CDR3 runs to 15 residues. Germline CDR1 SQVTM, CDR2 ANQGSEA. V dropped 3 bases and J dropped 1 base, with 16 bases sitting between them. CDR3 residues: CSVEMARVKSYEQYF. The CDR3 DNA is TGCAGCGTTGAGATGGCCAGGGTAAAGTCCTACGAGCAGTACTTC.

The table lists this clonotype with many counts. The chain recombines TRBV6-5 with TRBJ2-7, with a weak D call TRBD1 (6 bases). The germline V gene has CDR1 MNHEY and CDR2 SVGAGI. The CDR3 covers 15 residues. Trimming stripped 6 bases from V and 3 bases from J, with 18 bases between. CDR3 loop: CASSEQGGGSYEQYF. For the CDR3, the DNA is TGTGCCAGCAGCGAACAGGGTGGAGGCAGCTACGAGCAGTACTTC.

Note on this clonotype: At one end, the junction sequence differs from germline, possibly due to a read error. The chain combines TRBV11-1 with TRBJ1-2; the D gene is possibly TRBD1 (6 bases). Germline V gene lookup returns CDR1 SGHAT and CDR2 FQDESV (reference sequence). The CDR3 has 9 residues. The CDR3 DNA is TGTGCCAGCAGCTTACACAGGGTCTTC. It encodes CASSLHRVF. Full variable domain (missing parts from reference TRBV11-1 and TRBJ1-2): EAEVAQSPRYKITEKSQAVAFWCDPISGHATLYWYRQILGQGPELLVQFQDESVVDDSQLPKDRFSAERLKGVDSTLKIQPAELGDSAMYLCASSLHRVFGSGTRLTVV.

The chain carries TRBV29-1 and TRBJ2-3, with D unresolved. The CDR3 extends over 11 amino acids. Germline V gene sequence: CDR1 SQVTM, CDR2 ANQGSEA. Trimming shortened V by 3 bases and J by 2 bases, and 3 bases separated the two germline ends. The CDR3 bases are TGCAGCGTTGAGTACACAGATACGCAGTATTTT. This sequence encodes CSVEYTDTQYF.

To note about this clonotype: Sequence at one end of the junction differs from germline and may be a read error. V usage is TRBV5-6 and J usage is TRBJ2-5; 7 nucleotides agree with TRBD2. CDR1 is SGHDT and CDR2 is YYEEEE in the germline V gene. The CDR3 has 17 amino acids. The CDR3 here is CARSLVRWLADYNEQYF. The CDR3 region has the DNA TGTGCCAGAAGCTTGGTTCGTTGGCTAGCGGATTACAATGAGCAGTACTTC.

The chain joins TRBV28 to TRBJ1-2, with D possibly TRBD1 on 5 matching bases. Per the germline V gene, CDR1 is MDHEN and CDR2 is SYDVKM. V was clipped by 6 bases and J by 1 base, with 9 bases between them. This CDR3 spans 13 amino acids. The CDR3 loop reads CASRQGLNYGYTF. The CDR3 bases are TGTGCCAGCAGGCAGGGACTTAACTATGGCTACACCTTC.

This clonotype was observed at least ten times. V gene TRBV6-6 combines with J gene TRBJ2-5; TRBD2 matches at 10 bases. J was trimmed by 11 bases and V by 2 bases; bases with no gene match: 8. Germline values: CDR1 MNHNY, CDR2 SVGAGI (reference sequence). The CDR3 runs to 14 residues. The CDR3 DNA is TGTGCCAGCAGTTACGGCCCTAGCGGGAGCGGGCAGTACTTC. Translation gives CASSYGPSGSGQYF.

V gene TRBV5-1 combines with J gene TRBJ2-5, with 7 bases lining up with TRBD1. Germline assignment: CDR1 SGHRS and CDR2 YFSETQ. The junction had 6 bases not matched to a gene; V was cut back by 4 bases and J by 0 bases. The CDR3 contains 15 residues. This chain's CDR3 is CASSRVGTDQETQYF. CDR3 nucleotide sequence: TGCGCCAGCAGCCGGGTTGGGACAGACCAAGAGACCCAGTACTTC. The full variable domain, in which reference TRBV5-1 and TRBJ2-5 provide the parts outside the CDR3, is KAGVTQTPRYLIKTRGQQVTLSCSPISGHRSVSWYQQTPGQGLQFLFEYFSETQRNKGNFPGRFSGRQFSNSRSEMNVSTLELGDSALYLCASSRVGTDQETQYFGPGTRLLVL.

This clonotype was counted between two and nine times. The chain uses TRBV12-3 or TRBV12-4 and TRBJ2-3; maybe TRBD1 (6 bases). V lost 6 bases and J lost 4, with 17 bases in between. This CDR3 comprises 15 residues. CDR3 coding DNA: TGTGCCAGCAGCACCAACAGGGCCGGCGCAGATACGCAGTATTTT. Translation: CASSTNRAGADTQYF.

As concerns this clonotype: One base away lies a much larger clone, so this may be a sequencing read error. V gene TRBV12-3 or TRBV12-4 combines with J gene TRBJ2-7; 9 bases agree with TRBD1. CDR3 length: 14 residues. The V gene end was trimmed by 4 bases and the J gene end by 3 bases; junction bases not matched to a gene: 4. The CDR3 spells CASSSLTGGYEQYF. As DNA, the CDR3 is TGTGCCAGCAGTTCCCTGACAGGGGGCTACGAGCAGTACTTC.

The chain employs TRBV5-1 and TRBJ2-7; D is perhaps TRBD1 (5 bases). This CDR3 has 15 residues. Per germline, CDR1 SGHRS and CDR2 YFSETQ. The V gene lost 4 bases and the J gene lost 0 bases, with 14 bases spanning the gap. This chain's CDR3 is CASSKTDSASYEQYF. The CDR3 nucleotides are TGCGCCAGCAGCAAAACCGACAGCGCCTCCTACGAGCAGTACTTC.

Ten or more counts support this clonotype. An end of the junction does not agree with germline; a read error may underlie this. V usage is TRBV7-2 and J usage is TRBJ2-1; 10 bases agree with TRBD2. Germline CDR1 is SGHTA and CDR2 is FQGNSA. The CDR3 extends over 15 amino acids. This CDR3 reads CASSRAGGAYNEQFF. The CDR3 DNA sequence: TGCGCCAGCAGCAGAGCGGGGGGGGCCTACAATGAGCAGTTCTTC.

There are a few counts of this clonotype. The chain has TRBV7-3 and TRBJ2-1; 13 bases align to TRBD2. Germline values: CDR1 SGHTA, CDR2 FQGTGA. The CDR3 has 15 residues. The junction had 7 bases not matched to a gene; V was cut back by 5 bases and J by 9 bases. CDR3 bases: TGTGCCAGCAGCCCTGGACTAGCGGGAGCTTTTGAGCAGTTCTTC. Translating gives CASSPGLAGAFEQFF.